This T cell receptor (beta chain) was identified during a study of T cell changes during pregnancy in multiple sclerosis. Sequencing was performed with immunoSEQ multiplex PCR; in TCRdb, only in-frame clones are kept and a portion is missing. The sample has 40,000 or so clones, roughly 91% seen once; the top ten hold 5% to 6.5%. V shed 4 bases and J 3 bases; nucleotides not matched to a gene: 4. The germline V gene encodes CDR1 MDHEN and CDR2 SYDVKM. This CDR3 has 14 amino acids. This clonotype originated in a female donor with multiple sclerosis, enrolled in a pregnancy study. Sequenced here: CD8+ T cells from peripheral blood mononuclear cells, sampled in the second trimester of pregnancy. The chain links TRBV28 to TRBJ2-3; 7 positions match TRBD1. The CDR3 here is CASSSEQGTDTQYF. In DNA, the CDR3 is TGTGCCAGCAGTTCCGAACAGGGGACAGATACGCAGTATTTT.